Shown below are 12 T cell receptor beta chains from a single sample sequenced in a study of regulatory T cells in long-lasting Graves disease (dated by TCRdb to 2020 to 2022). Library construction relied on multiplex PCR. Sequencer: Illumina HiSeq 4000. iRepertoire HTBI primers and Arm-PCR amplification of CDR3 regions were used to construct TCR beta libraries. Starting from the raw public reads, TCRdb applied fastp trimming at Q25, assembled clones with MiXCR and retained in-frame beta chains. Rows merge per CDR3 protein into single entries with the most common DNA and genes. This sample is represented by a few hundred thousand distinct CDR3 sequences; about 20% of them were singletons. Around 24% of the sample rests with the top ten. In light of the paper, this sample's time point label describes: persistent/refractory GD, antithyroid drugs over 5 years with positive TRAb. RNA was extracted from PBMCs in TRIzol for both TCR sequencing and RNA sequencing.

The specimen comprised peripheral blood mononuclear cells (PBMCs), sampled when the disease was refractory, from a patient treated with antithyroid drugs. These TCRs come from a female donor with Graves disease.

This clonotype was detected only a few times. The chain employs TRBV28 and TRBJ1-2, with D uncertain. This CDR3 comprises 12 residues. Between the trimmed V and J ends, which lost 7 bases and 4 bases, there was a span of 10 bases. Germline values: CDR1 MDHEN, CDR2 SYDVKM. CDR3 region: CASTGSPYGYTF. DNA of the CDR3: TGTGCCAGCACGGGGTCTCCCTATGGCTACACCTTC.

As for this clonotype: The CDR3 does not close with the conserved phenylalanine or tryptophan, likely indicating a read error. This chain links TRBV7-8 with TRBJ2-7; no clear D. Between the trimmed V and J ends, which lost 5 bases and 1 base, there was a span of 18 bases. The CDR3 covers 16 residues. Germline lookup yields CDR1 SGHVS and CDR2 FQNEAQ. This CDR3 reads CASSPTRVTSSYEQYL. The CDR3 DNA follows: TGTGCCAGCAGCCCCACTCGGGTGACGAGTTCCTACGAGCAGTACCTC.

This clonotype has ten or more counts. CDR3: CASSFTSNWGISSYEQYF. The CDR3 DNA follows: TGTGCCAGCAGTTTTACCTCAAACTGGGGAATCAGCTCCTACGAGCAGTACTTC. The genes are TRBV12-3 or TRBV12-4 and TRBJ2-7; D remains ambiguous. Trimming left V 3 bases short and J 0 bases short, with 21 bases between. This CDR3 region has 18 residues.

The chain is built from TRBV20-1 and TRBJ2-5; TRBD2 might be the D (5 bases). V shed 0 bases and J shed 1 base, with 21 bases lying between them. The CDR3 runs to 18 residues. Germline V lookup: CDR1 DFQATT, CDR2 SNEGSKA (reference sequence). CDR3 protein: CSARDLLASPRFQETQYF. The DNA for the CDR3 is TGCAGTGCTAGAGATCTTCTGGCTAGCCCTAGATTCCAAGAGACCCAGTACTTC.

On this clonotype itself: Just one base apart from a much larger clone, this may be a read error. The rearrangement uses TRBV2 and TRBJ1-5, with D perhaps TRBD1 (5 bases). CDR1 and CDR2 from the germline V gene are SNHLY and FYNNEI. This CDR3 contains 16 residues. This CDR3 is CVSSTTGPFGNQPQHF. The CDR3 DNA sequence: TGTGTCAGCAGTACAACGGGGCCATTTGGCAATCAGCCCCAGCATTTT. Drawing the rest from reference TRBV2 and TRBJ1-5, the complete variable domain is EPEVTQTPSHQVTQMGQEVILRCVPISNHLYFYWYRQILGQKVEFLVSFYNNEISEKSEIFDDQFSVERPDGSNFTLKIRSTKLEDSAMYFCVSSTTGPFGNQPQHFGDGTRLSIL.

This chain uses TRBV12-3 or TRBV12-4 with TRBJ1-3; D is undetermined. The CDR3 runs to 12 residues. The V and J ends lost 6 bases and 4 bases respectively, with 7 bases between them. CDR3 DNA sequence: TGTGCCAGCAGCAACCGGGGAAACACCATATATTTT. Translating gives CASSNRGNTIYF.

This clonotype was seen repeatedly, ten times or more. This chain connects TRBV2 to TRBJ2-7, with 10 bases fitting TRBD2. Germline CDR1 and CDR2: SNHLY and FYNNEI. The junction had 0 bases not matched to a gene; V was cut back by 7 bases and J by 3 bases. The CDR3 contains 12 residues. The CDR3 bases are TGTGCCAGCAAGCGGGAGGGCTACGAGCAGTACTTC. Its translation is CASKREGYEQYF.

In its sample, this clonotype was seen many times. The rearrangement links TRBV29-1 to TRBJ2-5, with D unresolved. Germline V gene sequence: CDR1 SQVTM, CDR2 ANQGSEA. The CDR3 contains 11 residues. Between the trimmed V and J ends, which lost 7 bases and 2 bases, there was a span of 8 bases. DNA for the CDR3: TGCAGCGCCAGAAAACAAGAGACCCAGTACTTC. The encoded protein is CSARKQETQYF.

The CDR3: CAISEDPGSGGNTIYF. DNA for the CDR3: TGTGCCATCAGTGAGGATCCCGGGAGCGGTGGAAACACCATATATTTT. The V call is TRBV10-3, the J call TRBJ1-3; D gene ambiguous. Deletions cut 2 bases from V and 3 bases from J, with 14 bases between. This CDR3 contains 16 residues. CDR1 and CDR2 from the germline V gene are ENHRY and SYGVKD.

The genes are TRBV4-3 and TRBJ2-6; no clear D. The V end was cut by 1 base, the J end by 0 bases, with 7 bases between. The CDR3 consists of 16 residues. The germline V gene has CDR1 LGHNA and CDR2 YSLEER. In nucleotides, the CDR3 is TGCGCCAGCAGCCAAGTATGGAACTCTGGGGCCAACGTCCTGACTTTC. Its translation is CASSQVWNSGANVLTF.

For this clonotype: At one end, the junction sequence differs from germline, possibly due to a read error. This chain uses TRBV29-1 with TRBJ1-1; D remains ambiguous. The CDR3 length is 10 residues. CDR1 is SQVTM and CDR2 is ANQGSEA in the germline V gene. The CDR3 loop reads CSLDPAQGIF. Here the CDR3 DNA reads TGCAGCCTAGACCCGGCACAAGGCATCTTT.

This clonotype was observed a few times. The V and J genes are TRBV7-9 and TRBJ2-7; D not certain. Germline assignment: CDR1 SEHNR and CDR2 FQNEAQ (reference sequence). Between the trimmed V and J ends, which lost 1 base and 1 base, there was a span of 8 bases. This CDR3 is 14 amino acids long. The CDR3 region has the DNA TGTGCCAGCAGCTTAGTATTGCGGTCCTACGAGCAGTACTTC. Translated: CASSLVLRSYEQYF.